Sequencing of this TCR beta chain was carried out in a study of T cells after yellow fever vaccination (dated by TCRdb to the late 2010s). Looking at the study overall: The SMART-Seq v4 Ultra Low Input RNA kit was used to prepare libraries from fractions with low cell numbers. Two healthy male donors, one aged 18 to 30 and one aged 30 to 39 years, were included in the cohort. To track T-cell clones before and after primary and booster YFV17D yellow fever vaccination, bulk TCR alpha and beta repertoires were sequenced longitudinally. Blood was collected at multiple timepoints before and after primary and secondary immunization, and bulk PBMC replicates and cell subsets were isolated. Summary of the overall study and its limitations: Compared with the primary T-cell response, the secondary T-cell response was weaker but faster, peaking on day 5 rather than day 15. A small share of clonotypes was detected in both CD4 and CD8 compartments, with the overlap likely arising from convergent recombination. Most clones expanded after primary vaccination were re-detected after the booster (almost 98% of CD4 and around 88% of CD8), suggesting broad memory maintenance. Computational filtering was required because FACS-sorted repertoires could contain abundant contaminating clonotypes from the bulk population. The study included only two donors, which limits how far the findings can be generalized.

Taken with the paper, the label for treatment or condition translates to: live attenuated yellow fever vaccine strain. At every blood-draw timepoint, two biological replicates of bulk PBMCs were collected. PBMCs were isolated from peripheral blood using a standard Ficoll-Paque protocol. RNA was extracted with TriZol from bulk PBMCs, CD4 and CD8 fractions, and dextramer-positive and dextramer-negative fractions. This clonotype was counted at least ten times. What this receptor recognizes is not known. No base-level quality is on record; no much larger clone is a single base apart. V loses 4 bases, J loses 7 bases, and the germline ends lie 14 bases apart. The germline V gene provides CDR1 SGHRS and CDR2 YFSETQ. Counted from cysteine to phenylalanine, this CDR3 has 13 amino acids. The only DNA kept is the CDR3, 39 bases in frame from the first base. Sequencer: Illumina NovaSeq 6000. TCR cDNA was made using 5'RACE template switching, a step that added a universal primer site and unique molecular identifiers. Priming of cDNA synthesis was performed from both the TCR alpha and TCR beta constant segments. Two PCR steps were used to amplify libraries, with sample barcodes and sequencing adapters being added in the second step. Sequencing of the libraries was done on either Illumina HiSeq 2500 (2x100 bp) or NovaSeq (2x150 bp). Per the source publication's procedure: Demultiplexing of reads and collapsing into UMI consensus sequences were performed with MIGEC, and V(D)J alignment was carried out with MiXCR. Clonotypes responding to the vaccine were identified with edgeR on replicate PBMC samples, with the criteria of FDR below 0.01 and a log2 fold change above 5 up to day 15. CD4 or CD8 identity was assigned to each bulk clonotype according to whether the clonotype was present at higher abundance in the sequenced CD4 repertoire or the sequenced CD8 repertoire. TCRdb trimmed the raw reads at Q25, called clones with MiXCR and kept productive beta chains. Every CDR3 protein is listed once, alongside the most common genes and DNA of its rows. The V and J calls were determined by TCRdb, not by the authors. The sample table lists approximately 240,000 distinct CDR3 sequences, about 3.7% of them with a count of one. Of the sample, under 20% falls within the top ten clones.

This TCR came from a man aged 18 to 35 who received the YFV17D yellow fever vaccine. The chain employs TRBV5-1 and TRBJ2-5; the D element could tentatively be TRBD1 or TRBD2, as 5 bases agree for each. Sequenced material: PBMCs, taken 15 days after the yellow fever booster vaccination. The CDR3: CASSPRGPVTQYF. The DNA sequence reads TGCGCCAGCAGCCCCCGGGGCCCAGTGACCCAGTACTTC.